The 26 T cell receptor beta chains below were found in one sample sequenced in a study of technical replicates of blood from several donors. Assay: immunoSEQ multiplex PCR; the TCRdb copy retains only in-frame clones and omits some. The sample yields about 97,000 clones, approximately 96% seen once. The specimen sequenced was T cells isolated from PBMCs. All receptors derive from a human donor in good health.

The J gene is TRBJ2-1, the V gene TRBV4-1, with 8 positions matching TRBD2. Losses at the gene ends were 5 bases for V and 5 bases for J; bases not matched to a gene: 11. Germline-derived CDR1 and CDR2 are MGHRA and YSYEKL. This CDR3 has 16 residues. The CDR3 sequence: CASSAYNSGVDNEQFF. The DNA of the CDR3 is TGCGCCAGCAGCGCTTATAATAGCGGGGTTGACAATGAGCAGTTCTTC.

The gene calls are TRBV6-5 and TRBJ2-5; D may be TRBD1 (5 bases). The CDR3 consists of 13 residues. V was shortened by 7 bases and J by 4 bases, with 13 bases between the two germline ends. Germline assignment: CDR1 MNHEY and CDR2 SVGAGI. The CDR3 DNA sequence: TGTGCCAGCACCGGACAAGCCCCAGAGACCCAGTACTTC. Its protein product is CASTGQAPETQYF.

V gene TRBV18 combines with J gene TRBJ1-2; no definite D call. CDR1 is KGHSH, CDR2 LQKENI, per germline. V lost 3 bases and J lost 5, with 10 bases in between. The length of the CDR3 is 13 residues. CDR3 residues: CASSPPDNYGYTF. DNA for the CDR3: TGTGCCAGCTCACCGCCTGACAATTATGGCTACACCTTC.

In its sample, this clone was seen once. The gene calls are TRBV6-6 and TRBJ1-1; D is unclear. The CDR3 spans 15 residues. V shed 2 bases and J shed 1 base, with 11 bases lying between them. The germline V gene encodes CDR1 MNHNY and CDR2 SVGAGI (reference sequence). For the CDR3, the DNA is TGTGCCAGCAGTTACATGGCAGGAACGAACACTGAAGCTTTCTTT. Its protein is CASSYMAGTNTEAFF.

The chain recombines TRBV6-5 with TRBJ1-6; D gene ambiguous. The CDR3 spans 14 residues. V was trimmed by 4 bases and J by 5 bases, leaving 9 bases between them. CDR1 MNHEY and CDR2 SVGAGI come from the germline V gene. The CDR3 DNA follows: TGTGCCAGCAGTTCGGACTGGAATAATTCACCCCTCCACTTT. This encodes CASSSDWNNSPLHF.

This chain uses TRBV7-2 with TRBJ2-1; D perhaps matches TRBD2 (5 bases). V was clipped by 1 base and J by 9 bases, with 16 bases between them. The CDR3 is 15 residues long. The germline V gene encodes CDR1 SGHTA and CDR2 FQGNSA. The DNA for the CDR3 is TGTGCCAGCAGCTTAGAGGGAACCGGGGTGAGTGAGCAGTTCTTC. Its translation: CASSLEGTGVSEQFF.

The chain employs TRBV28 and TRBJ2-1; D ambiguous. Trimming removed 0 bases from V and 8 bases from J, with 5 bases in between. Germline-derived CDR1 and CDR2 are MDHEN and SYDVKM. CDR3 length: 12 amino acids. The DNA of the CDR3 is TGTGCCAGCAGTTTATGGGCCTATGAGCAGTTCTTC. Protein sequence: CASSLWAYEQFF. Based on the CDR3 plus reference TRBV28 and TRBJ2-1, the full variable domain is DVKVTQSSRYLVKRTGEKVFLECVQDMDHENMFWYRQDPGLGLRLIYFSYDVKMKEKGDIPEGYSVSREKKERFSLILESASTNQTSMYLCASSLWAYEQFFGPGTRLTVL.

The V and J genes are TRBV2 and TRBJ1-1; 7 bases agree with TRBD1. With V trimmed by 5 bases and J by 0 bases, 6 bases remained unmatched. In germline, CDR1 is SNHLY, CDR2 FYNNEI. The CDR3 extends over 15 amino acids. The CDR3 region has the DNA TGTGCCAGCAGTCCGGACAGGTCATTGAACACTGAAGCTTTCTTT. This gives the protein CASSPDRSLNTEAFF.

The chain carries TRBV19 and TRBJ1-1; 11 bases map to TRBD1. The CDR3 is 14 amino acids. V shed 6 bases, J shed 7 bases, and the junction held 7 bases outside the gene matches. CDR1 LNHDA and CDR2 SQIVND come from the germline V gene (reference sequence). The CDR3, as DNA: TGTGCCAGTAGGGACAGGGGGCAAGAAGTTGAAGCTTTCTTT. Translation: CASRDRGQEVEAFF.

This clone appeared a few times. V is TRBV28 and J is TRBJ1-1; D perhaps matches TRBD1 (6 bases). V lost 5 bases, J lost 0 bases, and 19 bases lay in between. The CDR3 runs 17 residues. CDR1 and CDR2 from the germline V gene are MDHEN and SYDVKM. The DNA for the CDR3 is TGTGCCAGCAGTCGTACCTTGGACAGAAGGGTGAACACTGAAGCTTTCTTT. Its protein is CASSRTLDRRVNTEAFF.

This clone was found once. The CDR3 coding sequence is TGCAGCTGTCAACTTCTAGATACGCAGTATTTT. Translation: CSCQLLDTQYF. V and J are TRBV20-1 and TRBJ2-3; D call uncertain. Germline V gives CDR1 DFQATT, CDR2 SNEGSKA (reference sequence). This CDR3 contains 11 residues.

As to this clone: At one end, the junction sequence differs from germline, possibly due to a read error. This rearrangement joins TRBV7-7 to TRBJ1-4, with 9 bases matching TRBD1. CDR1 and CDR2 (germline): SSHAT, FNYEAQ (reference sequence). The CDR3 covers 14 residues. The DNA of the CDR3 is TGTGCTAGCAGCGCCGGGACAGGGAATGAAAAACTGTTTTTT. Its translation is CASSAGTGNEKLFF.

This clone was detected a few times. The chain combines TRBV9 with TRBJ2-2, with 9 bases fitting TRBD2. CDR1 is SGDLS, CDR2 YYNGEE, per germline. J was trimmed by 7 bases and V by 1 base; bases with no gene match: 5. The CDR3 totals 15 residues. As DNA, the CDR3 is TGTGCCAGCAGCGTAACTAGCGGGTATAACGGGGAGCTGTTTTTT. It encodes CASSVTSGYNGELFF.

This rearrangement joins TRBV6-1 to TRBJ2-3, with D perhaps TRBD2 (6 bases). Germline V gene lookup returns CDR1 MNHNS and CDR2 SASEGT. The CDR3 loop spans 14 amino acids. Trimming left V 10 bases short and J 4 bases short, with 18 bases between. CDR3 sequence (DNA): TGTGCCATGAAACGGGGGATCTTACCAGATACGCAGTATTTT. This codes for CAMKRGILPDTQYF.

This rearrangement joins TRBV6-5 to TRBJ2-7; 9 bases align to TRBD2. Looked up from germline, CDR1 is MNHEY and CDR2 is SVGAGI. V was clipped by 0 bases and J by 4 bases; unmatched bases: 4. The CDR3 is 15 residues long. CDR3 coding DNA: TGTGCCAGCAGTTACTCTAGCGGGAGAGTGTACGAGCAGTACTTC. Amino acid sequence: CASSYSSGRVYEQYF.

J is TRBJ1-2 and V is TRBV7-2; D is ambiguous. The germline V and J ends were trimmed by 0 bases and 3 bases, with 8 bases remaining between them. The CDR3 extends over 14 amino acids. Looked up from germline, CDR1 is SGHTA and CDR2 is FQGNSA. The CDR3 loop is CASSLAKHYYGYTF. The CDR3 DNA reads TGTGCCAGCAGCTTAGCGAAACATTACTATGGCTACACCTTC.

The chain uses TRBV19 and TRBJ2-3; the match to TRBD2 covers 7 bases. This CDR3 is 14 amino acids long. Germline V lookup: CDR1 LNHDA, CDR2 SQIVND (reference sequence). The V gene end was trimmed by 3 bases and the J gene end by 8 bases; junction bases not matched to a gene: 8. The CDR3 DNA reads TGTGCCAGTAGTATGGGGGAGGGCGCGGGTACGCAGTATTTT. Its protein is CASSMGEGAGTQYF.

The chain combines TRBV19 with TRBJ2-7, with D possibly TRBD2 on 5 matching bases. The germline gives CDR1 LNHDA, CDR2 SQIVND (reference sequence). The length of the CDR3 is 14 residues. The V end lost 0 bases, the J end lost 0 bases, and 6 bases lay between the germline ends. The CDR3: CASSIEGSSYEQYF. The CDR3 DNA follows: TGTGCCAGTAGTATAGAGGGGAGCTCCTACGAGCAGTACTTC.

The chain couples TRBV7-9 to TRBJ2-5; the D gene is possibly TRBD1 (5 bases). The CDR3 length is 15 residues. Germline-derived CDR1 and CDR2 are SEHNR and FQNEAQ (reference sequence). Trimming took off 1 base at V and 5 bases at J, with 14 bases between the two ends. The CDR3 region is CASSLEDKAPETQYF. In DNA, the CDR3 is TGTGCCAGCAGCTTAGAGGACAAGGCGCCGGAGACCCAGTACTTC. The entire variable domain, with the rest obtained from reference TRBV7-9 and TRBJ2-5, is as follows: DTGVSQNPRHKITKRGQNVTFRCDPISEHNRLYWYRQTLGQGPEFLTYFQNEAQLEKSRLLSDRFSAERPKGSFSTLEIQRTEQGDSAMYLCASSLEDKAPETQYFGPGTRLLVL.

This clone appeared a few times. This chain joins TRBV19 and TRBJ2-7; D possibly corresponds to TRBD1 (5 bases). Germline CDR1 LNHDA, CDR2 SQIVND (reference sequence). CDR3 length equals 15 residues. Trimming removed 3 bases from V and 2 bases from J, with 14 bases in between. CDR3 region: CASSIIWGATYEQYF. Written as DNA, the CDR3 is TGTGCCAGTAGTATTATCTGGGGCGCTACCTACGAGCAGTACTTC.

This chain links TRBV29-1 with TRBJ2-7; 10 nucleotides align to TRBD1. V shed 7 bases and J 5 bases; nucleotides not matched to a gene: 5. The CDR3 loop spans 12 amino acids. CDR1 and CDR2 (germline): SQVTM, ANQGSEA. Written as DNA, the CDR3 is TGCAGCGCCGGACAGGGGGAACACGAGCAGTACTTC. Its translation: CSAGQGEHEQYF.

The V call is TRBV5-1, the J call TRBJ2-3; 10 bases map to TRBD2. This CDR3 comprises 16 residues. Trimming cost V 1 base and J 2 bases; bases outside gene matches: 4. Germline CDR1 and CDR2: SGHRS and YFSETQ. CDR3: CASSLWTSGLTDTQYF. In DNA form, the CDR3 reads TGCGCCAGCAGCTTGTGGACTAGCGGACTCACAGATACGCAGTATTTT.

This clone appeared once. The rearrangement links TRBV7-3 to TRBJ2-1; 9 nucleotides line up with TRBD2. The V segment lost 5 bases and the J segment 7 bases; nucleotides outside the gene matches: 9. The CDR3 consists of 15 residues. Germline lookup yields CDR1 SGHTA and CDR2 FQGTGA. The CDR3 reads CASSQAGGPFNEQFF. The CDR3 DNA reads TGTGCCAGCAGCCAGGCGGGAGGGCCTTTTAATGAGCAGTTCTTC.

The chain is built from TRBV10-3 and TRBJ2-5; possibly TRBD1 for D (6 bases). The length of the CDR3 is 14 residues. Trimming stripped 7 bases from V and 5 bases from J, with 17 bases between. Germline CDR1 is ENHRY and CDR2 is SYGVKD. CDR3 amino acids: CAINRDGTYETQYF. For the CDR3, the DNA is TGTGCCATCAACAGGGACGGTACTTATGAGACCCAGTACTTC.

This chain connects TRBV5-6 to TRBJ1-1; TRBD1 matches at 9 bases. Germline CDR1 and CDR2: SGHDT and YYEEEE. The J segment lost 5 bases and the V segment lost 4 bases, leaving 6 bases of the junction unmatched. This CDR3 is 14 amino acids long. CDR3 nucleotides: TGTGCCAGCAGCCTAGGACAGGGGCGGACTGAAGCTTTCTTT. Translating it yields CASSLGQGRTEAFF. The whole variable domain, remainder taken from reference TRBV5-6 and TRBJ1-1, is DAGVTQSPTHLIKTRGQQVTLRCSPKSGHDTVSWYQQALGQGPQFIFQYYEEEERQRGNFPDRFSGHQFPNYSSELNVNALLLGDSALYLCASSLGQGRTEAFFGQGTRLTVV.

This chain joins TRBV13 and TRBJ1-4; 9 positions agree with TRBD1. The trim removed 6 bases at V and 6 bases at J, leaving 5 bases unmatched. Germline V gene lookup returns CDR1 PRHDT and CDR2 FYEKMQ (reference sequence). This CDR3 contains 14 residues. The CDR3 sequence: CASRTTGGDEKLFF. CDR3 nucleotide sequence: TGTGCCAGCAGAACGACAGGGGGGGATGAAAAACTGTTTTTT.